These 4 T cell receptor beta chains were all obtained from the same sample, sequenced in a study of neurological immune-mediated disorders. MiXCR, run by TCRdb on the 5' RACE reads, gives a single entry per CDR3 protein. This sample yields more than 45,000 distinct CDR3 sequences, of which around 4.2% are seen a single time; 2.5% to 3% belongs to the top ten. Sequenced input: PBMCs. All receptors derive from a man aged 45 to 65 with multiple sclerosis.

Ten or more counts support this clonotype. CDR3 amino acids: CASSATSQPQHF. CDR3 nucleotide sequence: TGTGCCAGCAGTGCGACATCTCAGCCCCAGCATTTT. The genes are TRBV6-5 and TRBJ1-5; D unresolved. Germline lookup yields CDR1 MNHEY and CDR2 SVGAGI. The V gene lost 5 bases and the J gene lost 6 bases, with 8 bases spanning the gap. The CDR3 consists of 12 residues.

This clonotype was observed many times. This chain joins TRBV5-1 and TRBJ2-7, with 11 nucleotides matching TRBD2. Per the germline V gene, CDR1 is SGHRS and CDR2 is YFSETQ. The V segment lost 0 bases and the J segment 0 bases; nucleotides outside the gene matches: 8. This CDR3 spans 18 amino acids. CDR3 sequence reads: CASSLGGVLAGGSYEQYF. CDR3 nucleotide sequence: TGCGCCAGCAGCTTGGGGGGAGTTCTAGCGGGAGGCTCCTACGAGCAGTACTTC. Looking up the rest from reference TRBV5-1 and TRBJ2-7 gives the full variable domain: KAGVTQTPRYLIKTRGQQVTLSCSPISGHRSVSWYQQTPGQGLQFLFEYFSETQRNKGNFPGRFSGRQFSNSRSEMNVSTLELGDSALYLCASSLGGVLAGGSYEQYFGPGTRLTVT.

This clonotype was seen repeatedly, ten times or more. This sequence joins TRBV7-6 and TRBJ2-7; TRBD2 agrees at 7 bases. Germline assignment: CDR1 SGHVS and CDR2 FNYEAQ. This CDR3 contains 14 residues. V shed 5 bases and J 1 base; nucleotides not matched to a gene: 5. The CDR3, as DNA: TGTGCCAGCAGCCTACTAGCGAATTCCTACGAGCAGTACTTC. Residues: CASSLLANSYEQYF. Combining the CDR3 with reference TRBV7-6 and TRBJ2-7 gives the whole variable domain GAGVSQSPRYKVTKRGQDVALRCDPISGHVSLYWYRQALGQGPEFLTYFNYEAQQDKSGLPNDRFSAERPEGSISTLTIQRTEQRDSAMYRCASSLLANSYEQYFGPGTRLTVT.

V gene TRBV28 combines with J gene TRBJ2-7; D remains unclear. This CDR3 region has 16 residues. Germline V CDR1 and CDR2: MDHEN, SYDVKM. V lost 4 bases and J lost 6, with 22 bases in between. The CDR3: CASSSTETGRGFEQYF. In nucleotides, the CDR3 is TGTGCCAGCAGTTCCACGGAAACGGGTCGCGGATTCGAGCAGTACTTC.